The rows below give T cell receptor beta chains drawn from one sample of a study of control samples from healthy donors and cancer patients. TCRdb's table, derived via immunoSEQ multiplex PCR, lists solely in-frame clones and lacks some. The table lists about 160,000 clones, about 94% of them singletons, with 12% to 15% in the top ten. The sequenced material came from PBMCs. These receptors all come from a man in his sixties with colorectal cancer. The conserved cysteine and the conserved F or W are not part of the CDR3 here. The order of the fields is clone size, V gene, CDR3 protein. Some rows have no size entry. The others give once, few or many, or a class for an expanded clone.

NA | TRBV6-4 | ASSDSLNSNYGYT
NA | TRBV11-1 | ASSFVTGGSHEQY
NA | TRBV11-3 | ASSLEGARQGFPRDTGELF
NA | TRBV7-9 | ASGQGVNTGELF
once | TRBV30 | AWSTGVRRLF
NA | TRBV10-3 | AISEFGQETYGYT
NA | TRBV5-1 | ASSAMAGYEQY
NA | TRBV6-5 | ASSHQVYGYT
NA | TRBV27 | ASSFREGDEQY
NA | TRBV5-1 | ASSSGGQGAYNEQF
once | TRBV30 | AWSAGYEQY
NA | TRBV6-6 | ASSLDTASNQPQH
NA | TRBV5-4 | ASSWGGSGNTIY
NA | TRBV7-8 | ASSFGVLSEAF
NA | TRBV4-1 | ASSPGQAGTEAF
few | TRBV5-6 | ASSLAGGGETQY
NA | TRBV5-4 | ASSSGQVNTEAF
NA | TRBV6-6 | ASSYVGGNTIY
once | TRBV4-1 | ASSQAGTPKETQY
NA | TRBV6-1 | ASSDMSTGVDTQY
NA | TRBV25-1 | ASSGGTGGEKLF
NA | TRBV7-2 | ASSLGVGAGYGYT
once | TRBV28 | ASSLGYTEAF
NA | TRBV5-1 | ASSPGTAYGYT
NA | TRBV6-2/TRBV6-3 | ASSYSRTGDMNTEAF
NA | TRBV7-2 | ASSLAQGFSPLH
NA | TRBV29-1 | SVVRVDTQY
NA | TRBV5-1 | ASSSGTGGIGSSDTQY
NA | TRBV19 | ASSKGPSYSNQPQH
NA | TRBV6-6 | ASLRGGWTEAF
NA | TRBV11-2 | ASSLGVSGSGETQY